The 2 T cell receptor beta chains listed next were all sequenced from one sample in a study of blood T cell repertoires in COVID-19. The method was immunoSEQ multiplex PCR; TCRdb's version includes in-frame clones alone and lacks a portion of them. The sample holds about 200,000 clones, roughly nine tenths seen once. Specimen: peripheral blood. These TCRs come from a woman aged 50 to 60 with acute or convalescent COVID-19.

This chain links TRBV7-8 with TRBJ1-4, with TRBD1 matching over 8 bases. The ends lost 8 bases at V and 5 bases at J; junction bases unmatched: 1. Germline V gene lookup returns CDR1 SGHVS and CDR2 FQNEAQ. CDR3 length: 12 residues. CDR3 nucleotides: TGTGCCAGCCGACAGGGGAATGAAAAACTGTTTTTT. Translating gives CASRQGNEKLFF.

CDR3 in amino acids: CASSRSELYGYTF. The CDR3 DNA reads as TGTGCCAGTAGTCGTAGCGAGCTCTATGGCTACACCTTC. The chain couples TRBV19 to TRBJ1-2, with D unclear. The CDR3 sequence is 13 residues long. V gave up 5 bases and J gave up 4 bases, with 11 bases separating them. Germline CDR1 LNHDA, CDR2 SQIVND (reference sequence).